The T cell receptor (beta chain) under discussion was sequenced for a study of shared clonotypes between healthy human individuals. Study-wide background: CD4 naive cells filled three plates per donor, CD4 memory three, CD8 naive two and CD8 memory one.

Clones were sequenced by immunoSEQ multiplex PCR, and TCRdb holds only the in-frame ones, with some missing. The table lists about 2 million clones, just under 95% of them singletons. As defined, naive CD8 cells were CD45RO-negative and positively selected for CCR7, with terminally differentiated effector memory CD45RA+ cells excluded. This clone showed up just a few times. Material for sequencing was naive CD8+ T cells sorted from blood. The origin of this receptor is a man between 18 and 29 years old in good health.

The CDR3 region is CASSFTGNAEETQYF. The CDR3 DNA reads TGCGCCAGCAGCTTCACCGGAAATGCAGAAGAGACCCAGTACTTC. This sequence joins TRBV5-1 and TRBJ2-5; no firm D call. V was clipped by 2 bases and J by 3 bases, with 14 bases between them. The germline gives CDR1 SGHRS, CDR2 YFSETQ. The CDR3 runs to 15 residues. Using reference TRBV5-1 and TRBJ2-5 for the parts outside the CDR3, the full variable domain is KAGVTQTPRYLIKTRGQQVTLSCSPISGHRSVSWYQQTPGQGLQFLFEYFSETQRNKGNFPGRFSGRQFSNSRSEMNVSTLELGDSALYLCASSFTGNAEETQYFGPGTRLLVL.